This entry lists 21 T cell receptor beta chains sequenced from one sample in a study of shared clonotypes between healthy human individuals (dated by TCRdb to about 2020). For the CD8 naive samples, CD45RO-negative cells were positively selected for CCR7, yielding a CD45RA+CCR7+ population from which TemRA cells were excluded. The library was prepared using the immunoSEQ multiplex PCR assay. TCRdb provides this immuneACCESS table in a form limited to in-frame rearrangements. Some clones are lacking; in checked studies, under half of them reflect an unresolved V gene, and why the rest are absent is not known. For this sample the table gives approximately 2,000,000 clones, of which 80% to 95% were detected only once. The ten largest clones add up to about 1.7% of the sample. The specimen was naive CD8+ T cells from PBMCs. This specimen's cell subset or site label, interpreted: CD45RA+CCR7+. The receptors originated from a young man in good health. Some clones in this sample may be carry-over from other donors' samples.

The chain joins TRBV9 to TRBJ1-1; weak D call: TRBD1 (5 bases). Germline V gene data show CDR1 as SGDLS and CDR2 as YYNGEE. CDR3 length equals 14 residues. Trimming left V 1 base short and J 4 bases short, with 11 bases between. In DNA form, the CDR3 reads TGTGCCAGCAGCGTACAGGGTATGACCACTGAAGCTTTCTTT. Translated, it gives CASSVQGMTTEAFF.

To note about this clone: Additional DNA sequences in this sample encode the identical CDR3. The rearrangement joins TRBV9 to TRBJ2-1; 13 nucleotides line up with TRBD2. CDR1 and CDR2 (germline): SGDLS, YYNGEE. V shed 2 bases and J 7 bases; nucleotides not matched to a gene: 6. The CDR3 length is 16 residues. The CDR3 nucleotides are TGTGCCAGCAGCGTGGGCCCGGGACTAGCGGGGAATGAGCAGTTCTTC. Amino acid sequence: CASSVGPGLAGNEQFF.

The V call is TRBV5-1, the J call TRBJ2-7; D is tentatively TRBD1 or TRBD2 (5 bases each). This CDR3 is built from 13 residues. Germline lookup yields CDR1 SGHRS and CDR2 YFSETQ. Trimming took off 7 bases at V and 2 bases at J, with 13 bases between the two ends. CDR3 coding DNA: TGCGCCAGCGCCCCGAGGGGAGCCTACGAGCAGTACTTC. Translated: CASAPRGAYEQYF.

In DNA, the CDR3 is TGTGCCAGCAGTGTCAATTCGGGAGAATATAGCAATCAGCCCCAGCATTTT. It yields the protein CASSVNSGEYSNQPQHF. The chain recombines TRBV27 with TRBJ1-5, with D hard to call. The length of the CDR3 is 17 residues. Trimming pared 5 bases from V and 0 bases from J, leaving 17 bases between. From germline, CDR1 is MNHEY and CDR2 SMNVEV (reference sequence).

The chain uses TRBV27 and TRBJ2-2; D ambiguous. The CDR3 is made up of 14 amino acids. The V gene's germline CDR1 is MNHEY and CDR2 SMNVEV (reference sequence). V lost 3 bases, J lost 9 bases, and 14 bases lay in between. CDR3 region: CASSFLGNHRELFF. The CDR3 DNA follows: TGTGCCAGCAGTTTTTTGGGCAACCACCGGGAGCTGTTTTTT.

V is TRBV19 and J is TRBJ1-5; D gene uncertain. This CDR3 comprises 17 residues. The ends were cut back, 3 bases at V and 2 bases at J, with 17 bases in the middle. The germline V gene encodes CDR1 LNHDA and CDR2 SQIVND (reference sequence). Here the CDR3 reads CASSIPPIVLGNQPQHF. CDR3 nucleotide sequence: TGTGCCAGTAGTATCCCCCCTATTGTTTTGGGCAATCAGCCCCAGCATTTT.

Worth noting for this clone: Distinct nucleotide sequences in the sample also encode this CDR3. The V gene is TRBV4-1, the J gene TRBJ2-7; D possibly corresponds to TRBD1 (5 bases). V gave up 4 bases and J gave up 4 bases, with 11 bases separating them. Looked up from germline, CDR1 is MGHRA and CDR2 is YSYEKL. The CDR3 is made up of 13 amino acids. The CDR3: CASSPGSDYEQYF. The CDR3 nucleotides read TGCGCCAGCAGCCCAGGGTCGGATTACGAGCAGTACTTC.

As to this clone: Other nucleotide sequences in the sample specify the same CDR3. The V and J genes are TRBV28 and TRBJ1-1, with 8 bases aligning to TRBD1. Germline V lookup: CDR1 MDHEN, CDR2 SYDVKM. The CDR3 is 13 residues long. V dropped 6 bases and J dropped 4; count of bases not matched to a gene: 4. The CDR3 nucleotides read TGTGCCAGCAGGCCAACAGGGGGCACTGAAGCTTTCTTT. This encodes CASRPTGGTEAFF.

This chain joins TRBV4-1 and TRBJ1-1, with no clear D. The germline CDR1 and CDR2 sequences are MGHRA and YSYEKL. The CDR3 spans 14 residues. V was pared by 2 bases and J by 5 bases, with 12 bases between. In nucleotides, the CDR3 is TGCGCCAGCAGCCAATTTCAGGAGTGGACTGAAGCTTTCTTT. Amino acid sequence: CASSQFQEWTEAFF.

The V and J genes are TRBV28 and TRBJ1-4; 7 bases fit TRBD1. In germline, CDR1 is MDHEN, CDR2 SYDVKM. V dropped 3 bases and J dropped 8; count of bases not matched to a gene: 3. The length of the CDR3 is 13 residues. CDR3 sequence: CASSFDRAEKLFF. The CDR3 DNA follows: TGTGCCAGCAGTTTTGACAGGGCCGAAAAACTGTTTTTT.

This sequence joins TRBV10-3 and TRBJ2-1; 8 nucleotides agree with TRBD2. The CDR3 runs 17 residues. Losses at the gene ends were 4 bases for V and 8 bases for J; bases not matched to a gene: 16. CDR1 is ENHRY and CDR2 is SYGVKD in the germline V gene. The CDR3 DNA reads TGTGCCATCAGTGGCAACGAGGCGGGAGGACCTACTCATGAGCAGTTCTTC. This codes for CAISGNEAGGPTHEQFF.

The chain has TRBV6-6 and TRBJ2-5, with D tentatively TRBD1 (6 bases). CDR1 MNHNY and CDR2 SVGAGI come from the germline V gene (reference sequence). The CDR3 is made up of 14 amino acids. Trimming took 6 bases from V and 4 from J, leaving 15 bases between them. The CDR3: CASRIQGSGETQYF. For the CDR3, the DNA is TGTGCCAGCAGGATACAGGGCTCCGGAGAGACCCAGTACTTC.

J is TRBJ2-5 and V is TRBV5-6, with D perhaps matching TRBD1 (6 bases). Trimming left V 0 bases short and J 5 bases short, with 17 bases between. CDR1 and CDR2 (germline): SGHDT, YYEEEE. The CDR3 extends over 16 amino acids. CDR3 sequence reads: CASSLAGNRVRETQYF. The CDR3 DNA sequence: TGTGCCAGCAGCTTGGCCGGGAACAGGGTAAGGGAGACCCAGTACTTC. Full variable domain (remainder filled in from reference TRBV5-6 and TRBJ2-5): DAGVTQSPTHLIKTRGQQVTLRCSPKSGHDTVSWYQQALGQGPQFIFQYYEEEERQRGNFPDRFSGHQFPNYSSELNVNALLLGDSALYLCASSLAGNRVRETQYFGPGTRLLVL.

This chain uses TRBV27 with TRBJ1-5, with D possibly being TRBD1 (5 bases). The CDR3 runs to 13 residues. The V gene's germline CDR1 is MNHEY and CDR2 SMNVEV (reference sequence). V lost 7 bases and J 7 bases, leaving 14 bases between the germline ends. CDR3 bases: TGTGCCAGCATGAGGGGAGTGAACCAGCCCCAGCATTTT. The encoded protein is CASMRGVNQPQHF.

The CDR3, as DNA: TGTGCCAGCAGCTTAGACCGGGGACAAGCCTACAATGAGCAGTTCTTC. It yields the protein CASSLDRGQAYNEQFF. The rearrangement joins TRBV7-8 to TRBJ2-1, with D perhaps matching TRBD1 (6 bases). The CDR3 consists of 16 residues. Germline V lookup: CDR1 SGHVS, CDR2 FQNEAQ. V lost 1 base, J lost 2 bases, and 12 bases lay in between. The full variable domain, in which reference TRBV7-8 and TRBJ2-1 provide the parts outside the CDR3, is GAGVSQSPRYKVAKRGQDVALRCDPISGHVSLFWYQQALGQGPEFLTYFQNEAQLDKSGLPSDRFFAERPEGSVSTLKIQRTQQEDSAVYLCASSLDRGQAYNEQFFGPGTRLTVL.

The chain recombines TRBV7-2 with TRBJ2-7; D possibly corresponds to TRBD2 (5 bases). CDR1 SGHTA and CDR2 FQGNSA come from the germline V gene. This CDR3 comprises 17 residues. V lost 5 bases and J lost 0, with 20 bases in between. The CDR3 here is CASSEQIGPRDSYEQYF. The CDR3 bases are TGTGCCAGCAGCGAACAAATCGGCCCCCGGGACTCCTACGAGCAGTACTTC. Variable domain in full (rest from reference TRBV7-2 and TRBJ2-7): GAGVSQSPSNKVTEKGKDVELRCDPISGHTALYWYRQSLGQGLEFLIYFQGNSAPDKSGLPSDRFSAERTGGSVSTLTIQRTQQEDSAVYLCASSEQIGPRDSYEQYFGPGTRLTVT.

The rearrangement links TRBV5-1 to TRBJ2-1; D may be TRBD1 or TRBD2 (6 bases each). Trimming stripped 0 bases from V and 4 bases from J, with 14 bases between. Germline V gene data show CDR1 as SGHRS and CDR2 as YFSETQ. This CDR3 has 16 amino acids. Here the CDR3 DNA reads TGCGCCAGCAGCTTGGGAACGGGGGCGGTTTACAATGAGCAGTTCTTC. Translating it yields CASSLGTGAVYNEQFF.

The chain links TRBV13 to TRBJ2-2; D uncertain. V lost 5 bases and J 7 bases, leaving 17 bases between the germline ends. From germline, CDR1 is PRHDT and CDR2 FYEKMQ (reference sequence). The CDR3 is made up of 15 amino acids. The CDR3 sequence: CASSRRTAALGELFF. In DNA form, the CDR3 reads TGTGCCAGCAGCCGCCGGACCGCCGCTCTCGGGGAGCTGTTTTTT.

This chain uses TRBV9 with TRBJ1-2; TRBD1 is a possible D gene (5 bases). Trimming shortened V by 3 bases and J by 2 bases, and 8 bases separated the two germline ends. From germline, CDR1 is SGDLS and CDR2 YYNGEE. The CDR3 contains 13 residues. The chain's CDR3 is CASSARENYGYTF. CDR3 sequence (DNA): TGTGCCAGCAGCGCCAGGGAAAACTATGGCTACACCTTC.

This chain joins TRBV10-2 and TRBJ2-1; D may correspond to TRBD1 or TRBD2 (5 bases each). CDR3 length: 15 residues. Germline CDR1 WSHSY, CDR2 SAAADI. The V and J ends lost 3 bases and 7 bases respectively, with 16 bases between them. CDR3 loop: CASSDQLEGRNEQFF. CDR3 in DNA: TGCGCCAGCAGTGATCAGCTAGAGGGGCGAAATGAGCAGTTCTTC.

The chain employs TRBV5-5 and TRBJ2-7, with a tentative D call TRBD2 (7 bases). Between the trimmed V and J ends, which lost 0 bases and 6 bases, there was a span of 10 bases. The germline gives CDR1 SGHKS, CDR2 YYEKEE (reference sequence). The CDR3 has 13 amino acids. CDR3 in DNA: TGTGCCAGCAGCTTGGCCGGGGGGCTCGAGCAGTACTTC. Encoded protein: CASSLAGGLEQYF.